The clone carrying this TCR beta chain has a handful of counts. Its antigen is as yet unknown. This specimen belongs to a study of response to subunit inactivated influenza vaccine. Study-level results: Authors suggested seasonal influenza vaccinations each recruit few new T cells.

With 5 bases clipped from V and 5 bases from J, the junction kept 13 bases outside the gene matches. This CDR3 has 16 residues. In germline, CDR1 is MNHEY, CDR2 SMNVEV (reference sequence). Each CDR3 protein is one row after TCRdb ran MiXCR on the RT-PCR reads. The sample shows more than 450,000 distinct CDR3 sequences, about 11% of them seen only once. The sequencing used PBMCs from blood, collected on the day of vaccination. This sequence joins TRBV27 and TRBJ2-7; TRBD2 aligns across 9 bases. This TCR came from a man in his forties or fifties who received an inactivated influenza vaccine. The CDR3 DNA is TGTGCCAGCAGTCCACGACTGAGCGGGGGGTTCAACGAGCAGTACTTC. Translated: CASSPRLSGGFNEQYF.